The rows below give T cell receptor beta chains drawn from one sample of a study of blood T cells in healthy people across ages. TCRdb itself ran the 5' RACE reads through MiXCR, one entry per CDR3 protein. The sample carries 650,000 to 700,000 distinct CDR3 sequences, approximately 31% recorded once. The sequenced sample consisted of blood. Receptors were obtained from a woman older than 75 in good health. CDR3s include the opening cysteine and the closing phenylalanine or tryptophan. D genes are given only for firm matches.

v_call	d_call	cdr3_aa
TRBV5-6	TRBD1	CASSLGDRDSEQYF
TRBV5-1	NA	CASSLLGDLGYGYTF
TRBV7-2	TRBD2	CASSSLRGGYEQYF
TRBV20-1	NA	CSARGGPSYEQYF
TRBV9	TRBD2	CASSVDIAGDNEQFF
TRBV5-1	NA	CASSLVFLNTEAFF
TRBV7-2	TRBD1	CASSRYAGTGGHIQYF
TRBV7-6	NA	CASSLRGRASDTQYF
TRBV6-2/TRBV6-3	NA	CASSYRGGTGSQPQHF
TRBV7-3	TRBD2	CASSLMGSGDEQFF
TRBV15	TRBD1	CATSPTGRLNIQYF
TRBV29-1	TRBD1	CSVKTGGNYGYTF
TRBV6-6	NA	CASTEGGTNEQFF
TRBV30	NA	CAWDGGVEAEAFF
TRBV12-3/TRBV12-4	NA	CASRYGGTLAKNIQYF
TRBV18	NA	CASSPLGRGPQETQYF
TRBV11-2	TRBD1	CASSQGQSLSYEQYF
TRBV18	TRBD1	CASSLGTDYTF
TRBV30	NA	CAWSPRVSQPQHF
TRBV29-1	TRBD2	CSVDSSGRESQETQYF
TRBV4-3	NA	CASSQTGTGTEAFF
TRBV7-9	NA	CASSPGAGPTEAFF
TRBV7-9	NA	CASSLSGGGQDEQFF
TRBV5-5	NA	CASSLQGSYNEQFF
TRBV7-9	TRBD2	CASSILAGQETQYF
TRBV24-1	NA	CATSSGGREKLFF
TRBV6-6	NA	CASSYVAGAHRNEKLFF
TRBV5-1	NA	CASRLLGGDTEAFF